These 32 T cell receptor beta chains were sequenced from one sample in a study of blood T cell repertoires in COVID-19. TCRdb keeps only in-frame clones here, not all; method: immunoSEQ multiplex PCR. Here the sample spans 150,000 to 200,000 clones, roughly nine tenths being singletons. The sequenced sample consisted of peripheral blood. The receptors shown here come from a man between 65 and 85 years old with active or convalescent COVID-19.

The CDR3 nucleotides are TGTGCCAGCAGCAGCGGGACAGGCCCCCAGCATTTT. This encodes CASSSGTGPQHF. V and J are TRBV28 and TRBJ1-5, with TRBD1 matching over 8 bases. The germline V gene encodes CDR1 MDHEN and CDR2 SYDVKM. Trimming cost V 6 bases and J 10 bases; bases outside gene matches: 5. CDR3 length equals 12 residues. The variable domain in full, with the rest retrieved from reference TRBV28 and TRBJ1-5, is DVKVTQSSRYLVKRTGEKVFLECVQDMDHENMFWYRQDPGLGLRLIYFSYDVKMKEKGDIPEGYSVSREKKERFSLILESASTNQTSMYLCASSSGTGPQHFGDGTRLSIL.

As to this clone: This CDR3 is also generated by other DNA sequences in the sample. The chain joins TRBV7-2 to TRBJ2-2; D is possibly TRBD1 (6 bases). This CDR3 is 15 amino acids long. V lost 1 base and J lost 4, with 10 bases in between. The V gene's germline CDR1 is SGHTA and CDR2 FQGNSA. The chain's CDR3 is CASSLGGGLTGELFF. CDR3 sequence (DNA): TGTGCCAGCAGCTTAGGTGGGGGCCTCACCGGGGAGCTGTTTTTT.

The chain has TRBV29-1 and TRBJ1-2; D is possibly TRBD1 (5 bases). V shed 4 bases and J shed 7 bases, with 10 bases lying between them. The V gene's germline CDR1 is SQVTM and CDR2 ANQGSEA. The CDR3 is 11 amino acids. The DNA of the CDR3 is TGCAGCGTTGGCCAGGGAGGTGGCTACACCTTC. Amino acid sequence: CSVGQGGGYTF.

The chain employs TRBV4-3 and TRBJ1-3; D is unclear. CDR3 length: 16 residues. V lost 0 bases and J 1 base, leaving 10 bases between the germline ends. Germline V gene lookup returns CDR1 LGHNA and CDR2 YSLEER. CDR3 residues: CASSQDLSRSGNTIYF. The CDR3 nucleotides read TGCGCCAGCAGCCAAGATCTGTCTAGATCTGGAAACACCATATATTTT.

V is TRBV2 and J is TRBJ2-7; the match to TRBD1 covers 9 bases. CDR3 size: 15 residues. Germline V gene data show CDR1 as SNHLY and CDR2 as FYNNEI. V shed 8 bases, J shed 3 bases, and the junction held 11 bases outside the gene matches. CDR3 sequence: CASFHPGTGLYEQYF. Here the CDR3 DNA reads TGTGCCAGCTTCCACCCCGGGACAGGGCTCTACGAGCAGTACTTC.

The chain uses TRBV10-3 and TRBJ1-2, with TRBD1 matching 7 bases. V shed 4 bases, J shed 7 bases, and the junction held 3 bases outside the gene matches. In germline, CDR1 is ENHRY, CDR2 SYGVKD. The CDR3 totals 12 residues. CDR3 DNA: TGTGCCATCAGTGCAGGGGGAGGTGGCTACACCTTC. It translates to CAISAGGGGYTF.

The rearrangement links TRBV6-2 or TRBV6-3 to TRBJ2-7; TRBD2 might be the D (7 bases). V lost 2 bases to trimming and J lost 7 bases, with 21 bases between them. The CDR3 length is 16 residues. CDR1 is MNHEY and CDR2 is SVGEGT in the germline V gene. This chain's CDR3 is CASSYVGGPSPLEQYF. The CDR3 region has the DNA TGTGCCAGCAGTTACGTCGGGGGGCCCTCTCCCCTTGAGCAGTACTTC.

This chain connects TRBV2 to TRBJ2-7; 9 nucleotides agree with TRBD1. V dropped 4 bases and J dropped 0; count of bases not matched to a gene: 10. Germline CDR1 and CDR2: SNHLY and FYNNEI. The CDR3 runs 17 residues. The CDR3, as DNA: TGTGCCAGCAGTGGGACAGGGGCGCGACACCGCTCCTACGAGCAGTACTTC. Translated, it gives CASSGTGARHRSYEQYF.

The chain uses TRBV6-4 and TRBJ2-2, with 8 bases matching TRBD1. V dropped 4 bases and J dropped 4; count of bases not matched to a gene: 11. The length of the CDR3 is 17 residues. CDR1 MRHNA and CDR2 SNTAGT come from the germline V gene. The CDR3 bases are TGTGCCAGCAGTGTTACAGGGGGAATGGCGAGCACCGGGGAGCTGTTTTTT. This translates into CASSVTGGMASTGELFF.

The chain uses TRBV3-1 (or the pseudogene TRBV3-2) and TRBJ2-5; TRBD1 agrees at 8 bases. Trimming removed 4 bases from V and 4 bases from J; junction bases left unmatched: 8. Germline lookup yields CDR1 LGHDT and CDR2 YNNKEL (reference sequence). The CDR3 has 15 residues. CDR3 in amino acids: CASSRTGYSPETQYF. The CDR3 region has the DNA TGTGCCAGCAGCCGGACAGGGTACTCCCCAGAGACCCAGTACTTC.

The chain employs TRBV5-4 and TRBJ2-3; possible D gene TRBD1, 6 bases. Germline V gene lookup returns CDR1 SGHNT and CDR2 YYREEE (reference sequence). The CDR3 length is 14 residues. V lost 2 bases and J 0 bases, leaving 7 bases between the germline ends. CDR3 sequence: CASSLGQSTDTQYF. The CDR3 DNA sequence: TGTGCCAGCAGCTTAGGACAGAGCACAGATACGCAGTATTTT. The whole variable domain, filled in from reference TRBV5-4 and TRBJ2-3, reads ETGVTQSPTHLIKTRGQQVTLRCSSQSGHNTVSWYQQALGQGPQFIFQYYREEENGRGNFPPRFSGLQFPNYSSELNVNALELDDSALYLCASSLGQSTDTQYFGPGTRLTVL.

This clone appeared a few times. J is TRBJ1-2 and V is TRBV27; 7 positions match TRBD1. The CDR3 runs 14 residues. Germline V gene lookup returns CDR1 MNHEY and CDR2 SMNVEV (reference sequence). After removal of 7 bases from V and 6 bases from J, the junction contained 11 bases not matched to a gene. CDR3 bases: TGTGCCAGCACCCATCGGGTAGGGGGCGATGGCTACACCTTC. This gives the protein CASTHRVGGDGYTF.

Notes on this clone: Its ends do not fully match the called genes, so a read error is possible. The chain has TRBV10-3 and TRBJ2-7, with TRBD2 identical over 7 bases. This CDR3 region has 13 residues. Germline V gene lookup returns CDR1 ENHRY and CDR2 SYGVKD. DNA for the CDR3: TGTGCCACCCAGCGGGAACCCAGCTATAGTAGGGACTTC. Protein sequence: CATQREPSYSRDF.

The chain has TRBV5-1 and TRBJ2-2; TRBD1 aligns across 7 bases. Germline CDR1 is SGHRS and CDR2 is YFSETQ. Trimming took 3 bases from V and 10 from J; bases not matched to a gene: 9. CDR3 size: 14 residues. CDR3 nucleotides: TGCGCCAGCAGCTCGGGACAGAGGGTCGAGGAGCTGTTTTTT. This gives the protein CASSSGQRVEELFF.

The CDR3 is CASSLGDRPRQPQHF. The CDR3 DNA reads TGTGCCAGCAGCTTAGGAGACAGGCCCAGGCAGCCCCAGCATTTT. This chain uses TRBV7-9 with TRBJ1-5; tentative D call: TRBD1 (6 bases). Germline CDR1 is SEHNR and CDR2 is FQNEAQ (reference sequence). The germline V and J ends were trimmed by 1 base and 7 bases, with 14 bases remaining between them. This CDR3 is built from 15 residues.

The rearrangement uses TRBV2 and TRBJ1-2, with 8 bases identical to TRBD1. Germline-derived CDR1 and CDR2 are SNHLY and FYNNEI. The CDR3 loop spans 12 amino acids. V trimming: 4 bases; J trimming: 8 bases; junction bases outside the gene matches: 3. DNA of the CDR3: TGTGCCAGCAGTGCGGACAGGGTCGGCTACACCTTC. It translates to CASSADRVGYTF.

This chain joins TRBV6-5 and TRBJ2-7, with 7 bases fitting TRBD1. Germline CDR1 MNHEY, CDR2 SVGAGI. The trim removed 6 bases at V and 2 bases at J, leaving 7 bases unmatched. The CDR3 covers 14 residues. In DNA form, the CDR3 reads TGTGCCAGCAGAAGACAGGGATCACCCTACGAGCAGTACTTC. This encodes CASRRQGSPYEQYF.

V is TRBV9 and J is TRBJ1-3; D ambiguous. The germline V gene has CDR1 SGDLS and CDR2 YYNGEE. The CDR3 has 16 amino acids. V was shortened by 0 bases and J by 0 bases, with 10 bases between the two germline ends. CDR3 nucleotides: TGTGCCAGCAGCGTAGACCCGGCGGTCTCTGGAAACACCATATATTTT. It specifies CASSVDPAVSGNTIYF.

The chain carries TRBV6-6 and TRBJ2-4; D perhaps matches TRBD1 (6 bases). Trimming pared 6 bases from V and 0 bases from J, leaving 12 bases between. The germline V gene has CDR1 MNHNY and CDR2 SVGAGI (reference sequence). CDR3 length: 15 amino acids. The CDR3 sequence: CASRDSSEAKNIQYF. CDR3 bases: TGTGCCAGCAGGGACAGTTCAGAAGCCAAAAACATTCAGTACTTC.

V usage is TRBV7-2 and J usage is TRBJ2-3; the match to TRBD2 covers 8 bases. The CDR3 extends over 17 amino acids. V shed 1 base, J shed 1 base, and the junction held 7 bases outside the gene matches. Germline CDR1 reads SGHTA; CDR2 reads FQGNSA. This CDR3 reads CASSLVGTSGGTDTQYF. The CDR3 coding sequence is TGTGCCAGCAGCTTAGTGGGGACTAGTGGCGGCACAGATACGCAGTATTTT.

This clone was detected once. The V call is TRBV27, the J call TRBJ2-5; 8 bases are a match to TRBD2. Germline V gives CDR1 MNHEY, CDR2 SMNVEV (reference sequence). V shed 2 bases, J shed 4 bases, and the junction held 3 bases outside the gene matches. This CDR3 is built from 14 residues. CDR3 sequence (DNA): TGTGCCAGCAGTTTACTAGCGGGTACAGAGACCCAGTACTTC. Its protein product is CASSLLAGTETQYF.

This clone was counted a single time. The chain combines TRBV7-9 with TRBJ2-3, with TRBD2 matching over 9 bases. This CDR3 comprises 14 residues. The trim removed 11 bases at V and 2 bases at J, leaving 8 bases unmatched. From germline, CDR1 is SEHNR and CDR2 FQNEAQ (reference sequence). In DNA form, the CDR3 reads TGTGCCTTCAGAGCGGGGGGACTCACAGATACGCAGTATTTT. The encoded protein is CAFRAGGLTDTQYF.

The chain links TRBV10-2 to TRBJ2-7; 7 positions agree with TRBD2. Germline trimming cut 5 bases from V and 2 bases from J; bases unmatched to any gene: 9. The CDR3 is made up of 15 amino acids. CDR1 is WSHSY, CDR2 SAAADI, per germline. In nucleotides, the CDR3 is TGCGCCAGCAGTCAGACTAGCAAGGGTACCTACGAGCAGTACTTC. As protein: CASSQTSKGTYEQYF.

The genes are TRBV5-1 and TRBJ1-1; 8 bases agree with TRBD1. Trimming took 6 bases from V and 4 from J; bases not matched to a gene: 14. Germline V CDR1 and CDR2: SGHRS, YFSETQ. This CDR3 is built from 16 residues. CDR3 region: CASTGPFQGAGTEAFF. The CDR3 coding sequence is TGCGCCAGCACAGGTCCCTTCCAGGGGGCAGGCACTGAAGCTTTCTTT.

This clone turned up a few times. The CDR3 DNA reads as TGTGCCACCAGTGATTCCGGGACAGGGGGCTCCTACGAGCAGTACTTC. This gives the protein CATSDSGTGGSYEQYF. The chain recombines TRBV24-1 with TRBJ2-7; the match to TRBD1 covers 11 bases. The CDR3 contains 16 residues. The germline gives CDR1 KGHDR, CDR2 SFDVKD. J gave up 0 bases and V 2 bases, and 2 bases lay outside the gene matches.

V and J are TRBV25-1 and TRBJ1-4, with a weak D call TRBD1 (5 bases). This CDR3 has 15 amino acids. Germline V gene lookup returns CDR1 MGHDK and CDR2 SYGVNS. Trimming pared 3 bases from V and 7 bases from J, leaving 15 bases between. The CDR3 nucleotides read TGTGCCAGCAGTGATGGGGGGAGGGGAGGTGAAAAACTGTTTTTT. It codes for CASSDGGRGGEKLFF.

The rearrangement links TRBV7-8 to TRBJ2-4, with D perhaps matching TRBD2 (6 bases). This CDR3 comprises 13 residues. V gave up 1 base and J gave up 8 bases, with 9 bases separating them. Germline values: CDR1 SGHVS, CDR2 FQNEAQ. The CDR3, as DNA: TGTGCCAGCAGCTTAGGCGGGATTGACATTCAGTACTTC. It translates to CASSLGGIDIQYF.

This chain joins TRBV6-2 or TRBV6-3 and TRBJ1-6; weak D call: TRBD1 (5 bases). CDR3 length: 17 amino acids. Germline V gives CDR1 MNHEY, CDR2 SVGEGT. The germline V and J ends were trimmed by 4 bases and 2 bases, with 15 bases remaining between them. The CDR3 protein is CASSFRRQTPYNSPLHF. The DNA for the CDR3 is TGTGCCAGCAGTTTCCGTCGACAGACCCCCTATAATTCACCCCTCCACTTT.

CDR3 amino acids: CASSELQGVSNEQFF. The CDR3 DNA is TGTGCCAGCAGTGAGTTACAGGGGGTGAGCAATGAGCAGTTCTTC. The V gene is TRBV6-1, the J gene TRBJ2-1; TRBD1 matches at 8 bases. Trimming took 3 bases from V and 6 from J; bases not matched to a gene: 7. CDR3 length: 15 amino acids. Per the germline V gene, CDR1 is MNHNS and CDR2 is SASEGT.

This rearrangement joins TRBV5-1 to TRBJ2-7; 8 positions match TRBD1. This CDR3 is 14 amino acids long. V lost 2 bases and J lost 4; bases outside the gene matches: 5. Germline V gene sequence: CDR1 SGHRS, CDR2 YFSETQ. CDR3 region: CASSFQGASYEQYF. CDR3 bases: TGCGCCAGCAGCTTCCAGGGGGCTTCATACGAGCAGTACTTC.

The chain couples TRBV14 to TRBJ2-3, with no clear D. V shed 0 bases and J shed 0 bases, with 4 bases lying between them. The CDR3 has 14 amino acids. Looked up from germline, CDR1 is SGHDN and CDR2 is FVKESK. CDR3 nucleotides: TGTGCCAGCAGCCAAGACTCTAGCACAGATACGCAGTATTTT. Protein: CASSQDSSTDTQYF. The full variable domain, with the rest looked up from reference TRBV14 and TRBJ2-3, is EAGVTQFPSHSVIEKGQTVTLRCDPISGHDNLYWYRRVMGKEIKFLLHFVKESKQDESGMPNNRFLAERTGGTYSTLKVQPAELEDSGVYFCASSQDSSTDTQYFGPGTRLTVL.

The chain recombines TRBV7-9 with TRBJ1-2; TRBD1 matches at 10 bases. Trimming took 5 bases from V and 1 from J; bases not matched to a gene: 10. CDR3 size: 17 residues. Per the germline V gene, CDR1 is SEHNR and CDR2 is FQNEAQ (reference sequence). The CDR3 here is CASSDPGQGTDNYGYTF. Written as DNA, the CDR3 is TGTGCCAGCAGCGATCCGGGACAGGGGACGGATAACTATGGCTACACCTTC.